Below are 4 T cell receptor beta chains sequenced from a single sample in a study of T-cell reconstitution after alpha-beta-depleted transplantation in children. Construction of the TCRbeta library involved unique molecular identifiers. TCRdb ran MiXCR on the PCR reads and lists one entry per CDR3 protein. This table holds hundreds of thousands of distinct CDR3 sequences, 12% found once. Specimen: PBMCs from the stem cell graft donor, collected from the stem cell graft. Every receptor here comes from a human donor who donated a stem cell graft to a child with acute lymphoblastic leukemia.

This clonotype was recorded at least ten times. The CDR3 sequence: CASSVGGEDTQYF. The CDR3 nucleotides read TGTGCCAGCAGCGTAGGGGGGGAAGATACGCAGTATTTT. This sequence joins TRBV9 and TRBJ2-3; a possible D gene is TRBD2 (6 bases). The CDR3 contains 13 residues. CDR1 and CDR2 from the germline V gene are SGDLS and YYNGEE. The V end was cut by 0 bases, the J end by 5 bases, with 7 bases between.

J is TRBJ2-3 and V is TRBV20-1; 12 bases line up with TRBD2. V lost 3 bases and J lost 6; bases outside the gene matches: 13. The CDR3 extends over 17 amino acids. Germline CDR1 is DFQATT and CDR2 is SNEGSKA (reference sequence). The CDR3: CSASLLASGGAGDTQYF. The CDR3 DNA is TGCAGTGCTAGTTTGCTCGCTAGCGGGGGGGCCGGTGATACGCAGTATTTT.

V usage is TRBV20-1 and J usage is TRBJ1-1; 10 nucleotides line up with TRBD1. Germline lookup yields CDR1 DFQATT and CDR2 SNEGSKA (reference sequence). The CDR3 has 15 amino acids. The CDR3 loop reads CAGATGGAGNTEAFF. The CDR3 region has the DNA TGCGCCGGAGCGACAGGGGGCGCAGGGAACACTGAAGCTTTCTTT.

This rearrangement joins TRBV7-2 to TRBJ2-2; unclear D gene. This CDR3 is built from 12 residues. Germline values: CDR1 SGHTA, CDR2 FQGNSA. The V end was cut by 5 bases, the J end by 7 bases, with 8 bases between. The CDR3 region is CASSRHLGELFF. Here the CDR3 DNA reads TGTGCCAGCAGCAGACACCTCGGGGAGCTGTTTTTT. Full variable domain (missing parts from reference TRBV7-2 and TRBJ2-2): GAGVSQSPSNKVTEKGKDVELRCDPISGHTALYWYRQSLGQGLEFLIYFQGNSAPDKSGLPSDRFSAERTGGSVSTLTIQRTQQEDSAVYLCASSRHLGELFFGEGSRLTVL.